The T cell receptor (beta chain) described here comes from a study of cytomegalovirus exposure and HLA in healthy donors. This clone was counted a few times. The PCR employed 60 Vbeta primers together with 13 Jbeta primers. The data were produced by immunoSEQ multiplex PCR, yet TCRdb's version contains in-frame clones alone and is incomplete. Of around 150,000 clones in the sample, about 66% were seen once. This CDR3 comprises 15 residues. V lost 4 bases and J lost 7; bases outside the gene matches: 7. Germline CDR1 SGHRS, CDR2 YFSETQ. This rearrangement joins TRBV5-1 to TRBJ2-1; 11 nucleotides align to TRBD2. This TCR came from a human donor in good health. The source material was PBMCs. The CDR3 DNA reads TGCGCCAGCAGCGCTACTAGCGGGAGCGGGAATGAGCAGTTCTTC. This translates into CASSATSGSGNEQFF.